The source of this T cell receptor (beta chain) is a study of PD-1 blockade in mismatch repair-deficient tumors. Study information: Enrolled about 2012-2016, patients had progressing, pretreated mismatch repair-deficient cancers of 12 to 13 types. Study-level points and caveats: After pembrolizumab, tumor-resident clones rose rapidly, then generally contracted before radiologic responses.

Sequencing used immunoSEQ multiplex PCR; TCRdb keeps in-frame clones, though not all of them. The sample includes some 110,000 clones, over 60% of them seen just once. Details on this clone: Its antigen is not known.

The specimen was peripheral blood, collected around 60 weeks after starting pembrolizumab. The receptor comes from an adult with mismatch repair-deficient cancer.

This CDR3 reads CAISGPSGSSYNEQFF. CDR3 DNA: TGTGCCATCAGTGGCCCGAGCGGGAGCTCCTACAATGAGCAGTTCTTC. The chain is built from TRBV10-3 and TRBJ2-1, with 8 bases fitting TRBD2. The CDR3 length is 16 residues. V dropped 4 bases and J dropped 0; count of bases not matched to a gene: 5. CDR1 and CDR2 from the germline V gene are ENHRY and SYGVKD.